The 25 T cell receptor beta chains given below trace back to one sample, sequenced in a study of blood T cell repertoires in COVID-19. The method was immunoSEQ multiplex PCR; TCRdb's version includes in-frame clones alone and lacks a portion of them. The sample consists of around 150,000 clones, approximately 95% of them appearing once. Sequenced input: peripheral blood. The receptor source for this set is a woman between 55 and 75 years old with COVID-19, enrolled during active disease.

This clone appeared once. V usage is TRBV30 and J usage is TRBJ1-6; D gene ambiguous. The ends were cut back, 5 bases at V and 9 bases at J, with 11 bases in the middle. This CDR3 region has 12 residues. Germline V gene data show CDR1 as GTSNPN and CDR2 as SVGIG (reference sequence). Here the CDR3 DNA reads TGTGCCTGGGGGCGTTTTGGTTCACCCCTCCACTTT. Its translation is CAWGRFGSPLHF. The complete variable domain, with remaining parts taken from reference TRBV30 and TRBJ1-6, reads SQTIHQWPATLVQPVGSPLSLECTVEGTSNPNLYWYRQAAGRGLQLLFYSVGIGQISSEVPQNLSASRPQDRQFILSSKKLLLSDSGFYLCAWGRFGSPLHFGNGTRLTVT.

This chain connects TRBV5-5 to TRBJ1-6; a weak D match, TRBD1 (5 bases). Trimming removed 1 base at V and 7 bases at J, with 9 bases between. The CDR3 sequence is 14 residues long. The germline CDR1 and CDR2 sequences are SGHKS and YYEKEE (reference sequence). The CDR3 reads CASSLLQENSPLHF. In DNA form, the CDR3 reads TGTGCCAGCAGCTTGTTACAGGAAAATTCACCCCTCCACTTT.

The rearrangement joins TRBV5-1 to TRBJ1-1; D perhaps matches TRBD1 (6 bases). The CDR3 sequence is 13 residues long. CDR1 and CDR2 from the germline V gene are SGHRS and YFSETQ. V was pared by 4 bases and J by 10 bases, with 17 bases between. The CDR3 region has the DNA TGCGCCAGCAGCGTAGAGCCGCAGGGGATAGCTTTCTTT. Amino acids: CASSVEPQGIAFF.

This chain uses TRBV6-5 with TRBJ1-5; tentatively, D is TRBD1 (6 bases). The CDR3 length is 15 residues. From germline, CDR1 is MNHEY and CDR2 SVGAGI. The V end lost 6 bases, the J end lost 7 bases, and 19 bases lay between the germline ends. CDR3 nucleotide sequence: TGTGCCAGCAGCCCACAGGGCACGAGGGGGCAGCCCCAGCATTTT. It is translated as CASSPQGTRGQPQHF.

The chain carries TRBV27 and TRBJ1-2; D is unresolved. The CDR3 has 14 amino acids. The V and J ends lost 0 bases and 5 bases respectively, with 10 bases between them. Germline V gene sequence: CDR1 MNHEY, CDR2 SMNVEV (reference sequence). This CDR3 reads CASSLSWEGYGYTF. The CDR3 region has the DNA TGTGCCAGCAGTTTATCTTGGGAGGGTTATGGCTACACCTTC.

CDR3 sequence: CASSVGEGRGPRGYTF. DNA for the CDR3: TGTGCCAGCAGCGTAGGGGAAGGGAGAGGACCCCGTGGCTACACCTTC. The chain recombines TRBV9 with TRBJ1-2; D not certain. Trimming cost V 0 bases and J 7 bases, with 19 bases left between them. CDR3 length equals 16 residues. Germline CDR1 and CDR2: SGDLS and YYNGEE.

V is TRBV7-8 and J is TRBJ2-3; TRBD2 agrees at 15 bases. Germline trimming cut 4 bases from V and 7 bases from J; bases unmatched to any gene: 12. The germline gives CDR1 SGHVS, CDR2 FQNEAQ. The CDR3 sequence is 18 residues long. The CDR3 loop reads CASSSTGTSGGKLNTQYF. The CDR3 DNA follows: TGTGCCAGCAGCTCCACCGGGACTAGCGGGGGGAAATTGAATACGCAGTATTTT.

The rearrangement uses TRBV5-1 and TRBJ2-1; 7 positions match TRBD1. CDR1 SGHRS and CDR2 YFSETQ come from the germline V gene. This CDR3 is 13 amino acids long. The V gene end was trimmed by 4 bases and the J gene end by 7 bases; junction bases not matched to a gene: 5. The DNA of the CDR3 is TGCGCCAGCAGCCTACAGGGGCTGAATGAGCAGTTCTTC. It codes for CASSLQGLNEQFF.

This chain links TRBV18 with TRBJ2-2; no firm D call. This CDR3 has 14 amino acids. V lost 9 bases, J lost 4 bases, and 15 bases lay in between. The germline V gene encodes CDR1 KGHSH and CDR2 LQKENI. The CDR3 bases are TGTGCCAGTTTCCAATCGGAGCTCACCGGGGAGCTGTTTTTT. It codes for CASFQSELTGELFF. Based on the CDR3 plus reference TRBV18 and TRBJ2-2, the full variable domain is NAGVMQNPRHLVRRRGQEARLRCSPMKGHSHVYWYRQLPEEGLKFMVYLQKENIIDESGMPKERFSAEFPKEGPSILRIQQVVRGDSAAYFCASFQSELTGELFFGEGSRLTVL.

The gene calls are TRBV6-1 and TRBJ1-5; tentative D call: TRBD1 (6 bases). Between the trimmed V and J ends, which lost 2 bases and 5 bases, there was a span of 7 bases. The germline V gene encodes CDR1 MNHNS and CDR2 SASEGT. CDR3 length equals 13 residues. For the CDR3, the DNA is TGTGCCAGCAGTGAATACAGGGATCAGCCCCAGCATTTT. Encoded protein: CASSEYRDQPQHF.

V gene TRBV3-1 (or the pseudogene TRBV3-2) combines with J gene TRBJ2-5; 7 bases map to TRBD1. The CDR3 contains 14 residues. V trimming: 2 bases; J trimming: 2 bases; junction bases outside the gene matches: 2. The V gene's germline CDR1 is LGHDT and CDR2 YNNKEL (reference sequence). CDR3 residues: CASSQWGQQETQYF. The CDR3 coding sequence is TGTGCCAGCAGCCAATGGGGACAGCAAGAGACCCAGTACTTC.

This rearrangement joins TRBV5-1 to TRBJ1-2; tentatively, D is TRBD1 (6 bases). Germline V CDR1 and CDR2: SGHRS, YFSETQ. Trimming shortened V by 3 bases and J by 8 bases, and 23 bases separated the two germline ends. CDR3 length: 16 amino acids. The CDR3 spells CASSSPEDRLSKGYTF. The CDR3 bases are TGCGCCAGCAGCTCCCCCGAAGACAGGCTATCTAAGGGCTACACCTTC.

J is TRBJ2-7 and V is TRBV6-5, with TRBD1 as a possible D gene (5 bases). This CDR3 has 14 residues. Germline CDR1 reads MNHEY; CDR2 reads SVGAGI. V lost 6 bases, J lost 3 bases, and 15 bases lay in between. The CDR3 is CASSQGSQGYEQYF. The CDR3 DNA sequence: TGTGCCAGCAGCCAAGGGTCCCAGGGCTACGAGCAGTACTTC.

This chain joins TRBV7-2 and TRBJ1-6; D remains ambiguous. Trimming took 4 bases from V and 6 from J, leaving 4 bases between them. Germline CDR1 and CDR2: SGHTA and FQGNSA. The CDR3 loop spans 12 amino acids. In nucleotides, the CDR3 is TGTGCCAGCAGCTCTTCTAATTCACCCCTCCACTTT. Protein: CASSSSNSPLHF.

This sequence joins TRBV25-1 and TRBJ1-6; the match to TRBD1 covers 7 bases. CDR1 and CDR2 from the germline V gene are MGHDK and SYGVNS. CDR3 length: 17 residues. V gave up 1 base and J gave up 3 bases; unmatched junction bases: 6. The CDR3 DNA is TGTGCCAGCAGTGAATCCCGGGACAGTATCTATAATTCACCCCTCCACTTT. It is translated as CASSESRDSIYNSPLHF.

The chain recombines TRBV3-1 (or the pseudogene TRBV3-2) with TRBJ1-2; D is perhaps TRBD1 (6 bases). Germline values: CDR1 LGHDT, CDR2 YNNKEL (reference sequence). Trimming stripped 3 bases from V and 4 bases from J, with 12 bases between. The CDR3 is 14 residues long. The CDR3 DNA reads as TGTGCCAGCAGCCATATGACAGGTCGCTATGGCTACACCTTC. Amino acid sequence: CASSHMTGRYGYTF.

V gene TRBV7-3 combines with J gene TRBJ1-4; D perhaps matches TRBD1 (5 bases). CDR1 and CDR2 (germline): SGHTA, FQGTGA. The CDR3 has 14 residues. Trimming cost V 5 bases and J 4 bases, with 11 bases left between them. The CDR3 reads CASSLRQHNEKLFF. The DNA of the CDR3 is TGTGCCAGCAGCCTACGACAGCATAATGAAAAACTGTTTTTT.

The chain links TRBV12-3 or TRBV12-4 to TRBJ1-5; D might be TRBD1 (6 bases). There are 13 residues in the CDR3. Trimming took off 9 bases at V and 6 bases at J, with 15 bases between the two ends. The CDR3 protein is CASTYGGGQPQHF. Written as DNA, the CDR3 is TGTGCCAGTACCTATGGGGGCGGTCAGCCCCAGCATTTT.

The chain recombines TRBV11-2 with TRBJ1-5; D perhaps matches TRBD1 (6 bases). The CDR3 covers 17 residues. Per the germline V gene, CDR1 is SGHAT and CDR2 is FQNNGV. V lost 1 base and J lost 5, with 18 bases in between. The CDR3 DNA reads TGTGCCAGCAGCTTAGGGCGAAGGTCAGGGGTGGATCAGCCCCAGCATTTT. This codes for CASSLGRRSGVDQPQHF.

This clone has just a few counts. The chain has TRBV19 and TRBJ1-1; a weak D match, TRBD1 (5 bases). V gave up 5 bases and J gave up 7 bases, with 8 bases separating them. The CDR3 is 11 amino acids. Germline V gives CDR1 LNHDA, CDR2 SQIVND (reference sequence). CDR3 region: CASSHRLEAFF. The CDR3 DNA follows: TGTGCCAGTAGTCACAGGCTTGAAGCTTTCTTT.

The CDR3 coding sequence is TGTGCCAGCAGTGCCCACAGGGAGAACACTGAAGCTTTCTTT. As protein: CASSAHRENTEAFF. The chain links TRBV6-2 or TRBV6-3 to TRBJ1-1, with D possibly TRBD1 on 6 matching bases. V gave up 5 bases and J gave up 1 base, with 11 bases separating them. There are 14 residues in the CDR3. From germline, CDR1 is MNHEY and CDR2 SVGEGT.

The V gene is TRBV7-9, the J gene TRBJ1-1; 7 bases are shared with TRBD1. The CDR3 loop spans 14 amino acids. Germline V CDR1 and CDR2: SEHNR, FQNEAQ (reference sequence). J lost 4 bases, V lost 1 base, and 3 bases had no gene match. The CDR3 coding sequence is TGTGCCAGCAGCTTAGGGGGACAGTCCACTGAAGCTTTCTTT. Translating gives CASSLGGQSTEAFF.

The chain combines TRBV3-1 (or the pseudogene TRBV3-2) with TRBJ2-1; the match to TRBD2 covers 12 bases. Trimming cost V 1 base and J 8 bases; bases outside gene matches: 9. From germline, CDR1 is LGHDT and CDR2 YNNKEL (reference sequence). This CDR3 has 17 residues. The CDR3 reads CASSQGKLAGGLDEQFF. CDR3 nucleotide sequence: TGTGCCAGCAGCCAAGGAAAACTAGCGGGGGGCTTGGATGAGCAGTTCTTC.

The gene calls are TRBV10-3 and TRBJ1-1; 7 bases fit TRBD1. The CDR3 has 14 amino acids. Germline V gene sequence: CDR1 ENHRY, CDR2 SYGVKD. The trim removed 6 bases at V and 4 bases at J, leaving 8 bases unmatched. CDR3 in DNA: TGTGCCATCAGGATTGAAGCAGGGGGCACTGAAGCTTTCTTT. This gives the protein CAIRIEAGGTEAFF.

This chain uses TRBV4-2 with TRBJ1-2, with D unclear. CDR3 length: 15 residues. Germline lookup yields CDR1 LGHNA and CDR2 YNFKEQ. Between the trimmed V and J ends, which lost 1 base and 2 bases, there was a span of 11 bases. CDR3 in amino acids: CASSQGGGQNYGYTF. The CDR3 nucleotides read TGTGCCAGCAGCCAAGGTGGAGGCCAAAACTATGGCTACACCTTC.